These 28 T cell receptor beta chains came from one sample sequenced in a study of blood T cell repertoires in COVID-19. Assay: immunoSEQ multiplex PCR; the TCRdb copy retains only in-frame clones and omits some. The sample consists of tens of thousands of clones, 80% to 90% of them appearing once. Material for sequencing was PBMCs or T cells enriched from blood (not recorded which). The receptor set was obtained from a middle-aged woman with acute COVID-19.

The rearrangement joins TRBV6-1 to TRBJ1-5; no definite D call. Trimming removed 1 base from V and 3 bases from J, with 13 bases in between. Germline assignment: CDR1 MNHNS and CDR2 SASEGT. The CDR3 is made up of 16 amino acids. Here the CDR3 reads CASSEVLWRNNQPQHF. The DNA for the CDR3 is TGTGCCAGCAGTGAAGTACTATGGCGGAACAATCAGCCCCAGCATTTT.

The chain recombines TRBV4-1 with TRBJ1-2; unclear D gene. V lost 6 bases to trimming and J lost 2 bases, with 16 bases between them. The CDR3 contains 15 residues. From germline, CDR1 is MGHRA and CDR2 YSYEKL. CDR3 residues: CASRFTLQTNYGYTF. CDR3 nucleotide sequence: TGCGCCAGCAGATTCACTTTACAGACGAACTATGGCTACACCTTC.

CDR3 protein: CATSRDLGSIYGYTF. The CDR3 DNA reads as TGTGCCACCAGCAGAGATCTGGGCAGCATTTATGGCTACACCTTC. V and J are TRBV15 and TRBJ1-2; D gene uncertain. This CDR3 spans 15 amino acids. Germline loops: CDR1 LNHNV, CDR2 YYDKDF (reference sequence). V lost 0 bases and J lost 5, with 13 bases in between. The full variable domain, rest sourced from reference TRBV15 and TRBJ1-2, is DAMVIQNPRYQVTQFGKPVTLSCSQTLNHNVMYWYQQKSSQAPKLLFHYYDKDFNNEADTPDNFQSRRPNTSFCFLDIRSPGLGDTAMYLCATSRDLGSIYGYTFGSGTRLTVV.

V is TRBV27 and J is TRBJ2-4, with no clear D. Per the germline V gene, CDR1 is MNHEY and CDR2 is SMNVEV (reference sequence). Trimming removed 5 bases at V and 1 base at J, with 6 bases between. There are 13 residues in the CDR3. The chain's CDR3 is CASSLSAKNIQYF. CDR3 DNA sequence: TGTGCCAGCAGTCTCTCGGCCAAAAACATTCAGTACTTC.

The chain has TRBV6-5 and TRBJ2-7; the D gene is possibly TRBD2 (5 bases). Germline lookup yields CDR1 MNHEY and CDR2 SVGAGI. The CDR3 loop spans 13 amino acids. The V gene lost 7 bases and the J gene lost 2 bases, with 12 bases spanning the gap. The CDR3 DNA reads TGTGCCAGCAAAGGAAGACTAACCTACGAGCAGTACTTC. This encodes CASKGRLTYEQYF.

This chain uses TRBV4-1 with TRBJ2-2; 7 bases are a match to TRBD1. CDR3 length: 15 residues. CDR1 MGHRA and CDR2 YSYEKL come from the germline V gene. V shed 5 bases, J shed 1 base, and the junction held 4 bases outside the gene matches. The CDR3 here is CASSWGQMNTGELFF. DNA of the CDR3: TGCGCCAGCAGCTGGGGACAGATGAACACCGGGGAGCTGTTTTTT.

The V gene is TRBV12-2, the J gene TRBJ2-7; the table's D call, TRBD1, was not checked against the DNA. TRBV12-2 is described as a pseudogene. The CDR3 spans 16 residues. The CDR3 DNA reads TGTGCAAGTCGCCCCCCCCCGGGACAGCCCGCCTACGAGCAGTACTTC. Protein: CASRPPPGQPAYEQYF.

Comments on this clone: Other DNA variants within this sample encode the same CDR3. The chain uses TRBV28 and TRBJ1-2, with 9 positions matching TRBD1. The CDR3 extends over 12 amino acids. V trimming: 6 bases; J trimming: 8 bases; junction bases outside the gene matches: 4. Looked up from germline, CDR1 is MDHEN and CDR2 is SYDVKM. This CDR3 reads CASRTGGYGYTF. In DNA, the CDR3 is TGTGCCAGCAGGACAGGGGGATACGGCTACACCTTC.

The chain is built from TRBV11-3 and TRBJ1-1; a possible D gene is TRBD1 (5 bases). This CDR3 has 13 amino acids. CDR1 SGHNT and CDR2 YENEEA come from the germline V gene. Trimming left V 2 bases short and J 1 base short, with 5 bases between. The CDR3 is CASSLQGNTEAFF. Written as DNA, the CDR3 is TGTGCCAGCAGCTTACAGGGGAACACTGAAGCTTTCTTT.

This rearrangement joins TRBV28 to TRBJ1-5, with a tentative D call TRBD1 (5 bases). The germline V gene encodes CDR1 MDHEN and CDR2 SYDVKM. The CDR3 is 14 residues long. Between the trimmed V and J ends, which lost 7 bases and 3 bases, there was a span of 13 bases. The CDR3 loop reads CASNGGSDNQPQHF. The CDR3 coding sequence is TGTGCCAGCAATGGGGGGTCCGACAATCAGCCCCAGCATTTT.

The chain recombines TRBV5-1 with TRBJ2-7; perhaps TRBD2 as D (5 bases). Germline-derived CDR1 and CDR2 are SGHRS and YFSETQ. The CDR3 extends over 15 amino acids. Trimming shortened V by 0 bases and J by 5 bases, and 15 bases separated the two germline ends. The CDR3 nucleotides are TGCGCCAGCAGCTTGGATCCGGGGTTGTACGACGAGCAGTACTTC. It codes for CASSLDPGLYDEQYF.

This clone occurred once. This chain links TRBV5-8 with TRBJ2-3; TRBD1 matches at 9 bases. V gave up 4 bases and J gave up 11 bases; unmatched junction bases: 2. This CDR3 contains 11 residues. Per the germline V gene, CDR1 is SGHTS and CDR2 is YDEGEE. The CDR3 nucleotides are TGTGCCAGCAGCCTGACAGGGGGGCAGTATTTT. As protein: CASSLTGGQYF.

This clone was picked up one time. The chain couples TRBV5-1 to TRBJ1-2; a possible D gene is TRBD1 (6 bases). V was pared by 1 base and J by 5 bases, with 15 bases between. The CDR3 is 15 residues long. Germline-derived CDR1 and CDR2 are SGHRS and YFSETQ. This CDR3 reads CASSLQQGGWYGYTF. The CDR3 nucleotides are TGCGCCAGCAGCTTGCAACAGGGTGGGTGGTATGGCTACACCTTC.

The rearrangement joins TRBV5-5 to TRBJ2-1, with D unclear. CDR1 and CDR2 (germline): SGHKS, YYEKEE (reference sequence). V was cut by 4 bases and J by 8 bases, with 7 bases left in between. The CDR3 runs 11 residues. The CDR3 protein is CASSPFDEQFF. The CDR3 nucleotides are TGTGCCAGCAGCCCTTTCGATGAGCAGTTCTTC.

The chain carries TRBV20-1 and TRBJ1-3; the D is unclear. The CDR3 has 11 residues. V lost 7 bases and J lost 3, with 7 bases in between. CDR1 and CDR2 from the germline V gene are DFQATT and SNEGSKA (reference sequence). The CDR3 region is CSGLDGNTIYF. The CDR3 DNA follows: TGCAGTGGTCTAGATGGAAACACCATATATTTT.

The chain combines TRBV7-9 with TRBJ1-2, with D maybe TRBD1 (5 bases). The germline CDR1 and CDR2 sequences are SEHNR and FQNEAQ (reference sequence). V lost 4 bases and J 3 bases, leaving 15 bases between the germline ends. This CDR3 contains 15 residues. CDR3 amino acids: CASSSSRGWDYGYTF. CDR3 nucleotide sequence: TGTGCCAGCAGCTCTTCCCGGGGGTGGGACTATGGCTACACCTTC.

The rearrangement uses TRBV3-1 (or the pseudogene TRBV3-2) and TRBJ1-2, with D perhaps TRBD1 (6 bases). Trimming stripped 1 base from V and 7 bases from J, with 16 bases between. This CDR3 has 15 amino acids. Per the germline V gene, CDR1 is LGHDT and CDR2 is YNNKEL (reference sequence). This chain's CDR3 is CASSQVEGGRGGYTF. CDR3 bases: TGTGCCAGCAGCCAAGTTGAAGGGGGACGAGGTGGCTACACCTTC.

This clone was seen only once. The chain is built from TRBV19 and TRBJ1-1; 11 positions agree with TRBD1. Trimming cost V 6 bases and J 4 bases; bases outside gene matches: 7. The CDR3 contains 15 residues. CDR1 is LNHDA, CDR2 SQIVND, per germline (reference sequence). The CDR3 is CASRRDRGLVTEAFF. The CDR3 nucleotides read TGTGCCAGTAGGCGGGACAGGGGGTTGGTCACTGAAGCTTTCTTT.

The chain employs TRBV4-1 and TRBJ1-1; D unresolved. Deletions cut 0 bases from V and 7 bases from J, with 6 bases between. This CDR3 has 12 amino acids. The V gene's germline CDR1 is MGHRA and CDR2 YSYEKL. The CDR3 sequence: CASSQDRVEAFF. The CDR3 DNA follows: TGCGCCAGCAGCCAAGATCGGGTTGAAGCTTTCTTT.

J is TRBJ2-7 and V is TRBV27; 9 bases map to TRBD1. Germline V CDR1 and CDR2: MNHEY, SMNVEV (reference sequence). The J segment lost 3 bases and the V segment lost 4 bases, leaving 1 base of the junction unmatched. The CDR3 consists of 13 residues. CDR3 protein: CASSWDRDYEQYF. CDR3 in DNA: TGTGCCAGCAGTTGGGACAGGGACTACGAGCAGTACTTC.

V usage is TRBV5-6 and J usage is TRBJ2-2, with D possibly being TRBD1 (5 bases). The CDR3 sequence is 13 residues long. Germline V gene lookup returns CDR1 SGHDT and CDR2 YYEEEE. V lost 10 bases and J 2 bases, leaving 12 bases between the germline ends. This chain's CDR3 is CASQDRNTGELFF. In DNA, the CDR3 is TGTGCCTCCCAAGACAGAAACACCGGGGAGCTGTTTTTT.

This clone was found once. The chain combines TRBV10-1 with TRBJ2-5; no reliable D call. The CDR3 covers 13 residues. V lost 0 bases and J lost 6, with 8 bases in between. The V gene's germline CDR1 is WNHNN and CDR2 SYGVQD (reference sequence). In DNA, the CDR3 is TGCGCCAGCAGTGAGTCCTTACAACAGACCCAGTACTTC. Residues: CASSESLQQTQYF.

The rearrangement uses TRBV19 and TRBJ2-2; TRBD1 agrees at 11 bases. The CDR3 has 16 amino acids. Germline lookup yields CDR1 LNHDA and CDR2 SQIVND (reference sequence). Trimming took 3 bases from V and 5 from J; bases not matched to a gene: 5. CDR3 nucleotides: TGTGCCAGTAGTATTCGGGGGACAGGGGGTACCGGGGAGCTGTTTTTT. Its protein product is CASSIRGTGGTGELFF.

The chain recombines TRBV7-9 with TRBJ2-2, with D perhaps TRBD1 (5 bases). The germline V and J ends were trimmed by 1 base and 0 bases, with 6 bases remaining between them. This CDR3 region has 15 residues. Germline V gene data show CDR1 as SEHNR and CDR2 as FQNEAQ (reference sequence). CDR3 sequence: CASSLGGTNTGELFF. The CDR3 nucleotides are TGTGCCAGCAGCTTAGGGGGCACGAACACCGGGGAGCTGTTTTTT.

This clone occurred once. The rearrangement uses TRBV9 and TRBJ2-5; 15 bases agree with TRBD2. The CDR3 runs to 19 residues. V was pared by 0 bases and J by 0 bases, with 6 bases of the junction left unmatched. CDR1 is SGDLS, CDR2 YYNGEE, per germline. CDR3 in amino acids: CASSVGPGLAGGDQETQYF. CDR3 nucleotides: TGTGCCAGCAGCGTAGGGCCGGGACTAGCGGGGGGAGACCAAGAGACCCAGTACTTC.

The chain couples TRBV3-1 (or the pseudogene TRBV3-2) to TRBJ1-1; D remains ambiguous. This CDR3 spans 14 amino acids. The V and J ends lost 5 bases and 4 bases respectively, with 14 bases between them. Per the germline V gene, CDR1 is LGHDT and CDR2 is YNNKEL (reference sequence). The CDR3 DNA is TGTGCCAGCAGCTCAAGCCACGTAGCCACTGAAGCTTTCTTT. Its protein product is CASSSSHVATEAFF.

CDR3 DNA sequence: TGTGCCAGCAGCCAAGATGTCCGAGGCAAGTTCTTC. Translation: CASSQDVRGKFF. This sequence joins TRBV3-1 (or the pseudogene TRBV3-2) and TRBJ2-1; no reliable D call. Germline V gene data show CDR1 as LGHDT and CDR2 as YNNKEL (reference sequence). This CDR3 comprises 12 residues. Deletions cut 0 bases from V and 14 bases from J, with 11 bases between.

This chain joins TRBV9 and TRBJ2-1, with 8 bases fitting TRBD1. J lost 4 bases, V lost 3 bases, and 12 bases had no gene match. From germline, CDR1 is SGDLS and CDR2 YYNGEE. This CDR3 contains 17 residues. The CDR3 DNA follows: TGTGCCAGCAGCGGAGCGGACGGGACAGGTAATTACAATGAGCAGTTCTTC. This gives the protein CASSGADGTGNYNEQFF. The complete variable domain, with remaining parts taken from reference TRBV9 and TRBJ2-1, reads DSGVTQTPKHLITATGQRVTLRCSPRSGDLSVYWYQQSLDQGLQFLIQYYNGEERAKGNILERFSAQQFPDLHSELNLSSLELGDSALYFCASSGADGTGNYNEQFFGPGTRLTVL.